These 22 T cell receptor beta chains were all obtained from the same sample, sequenced in a study of T cells after yellow fever vaccination (dated by TCRdb to between 2018 and 2021). The treatment or condition label on this specimen signifies: live attenuated yellow fever vaccine strain. Library preparation used 5' RACE. Sequencing was performed on an Illumina HiSeq 2500. TCRdb's own reprocessing of the public reads used fastp at Q25 and MiXCR and kept productive beta chains. Merged by CDR3 protein, the rows form single entries marked with the most common genes and DNA. This sample lists some 32,000 distinct CDR3 sequences; 4.4% were detected once. The ten biggest clones cover 40% to 50% of the sample. The source was CD8+ T cells sorted from PBMCs, collected 5 days after the yellow fever booster vaccination. All receptors derive from a man aged 30 to 39 who received the YFV17D yellow fever vaccine.

This clonotype occurred many times. J is TRBJ2-5 and V is TRBV12-3 or TRBV12-4, with D possibly matching TRBD1 (6 bases). This CDR3 region has 15 residues. Trimming stripped 1 base from V and 2 bases from J, with 11 bases between. This CDR3 is CASSLVLRGQETQYF. CDR3 sequence (DNA): TGTGCCAGCAGTTTAGTGCTCAGGGGACAAGAGACCCAGTACTTC.

This clonotype was counted at least ten times. The rearrangement links TRBV11-2 to TRBJ2-3; possibly TRBD2 for D (6 bases). The CDR3 consists of 15 residues. Trimming took 6 bases from V and 0 from J, leaving 13 bases between them. Germline assignment: CDR1 SGHAT and CDR2 FQNNGV. CDR3 DNA sequence: TGTGCCAGCAGTCCGGCCGGGACTAGCACAGATACGCAGTATTTT. It encodes CASSPAGTSTDTQYF.

This clonotype was counted ten times or more. The CDR3 bases are TGCAGTGCTCGCCGACAGGCCGGAAACACCATATATTTT. This encodes CSARRQAGNTIYF. The chain links TRBV20-1 to TRBJ1-3; tentatively, D is TRBD1 (6 bases). Germline assignment: CDR1 DFQATT and CDR2 SNEGSKA (reference sequence). V lost 5 bases and J lost 4, with 12 bases in between. There are 13 residues in the CDR3.

This clonotype was recorded many times. The V call is TRBV11-3, the J call TRBJ2-2; D might be TRBD1 (6 bases). Between the trimmed V and J ends, which lost 1 base and 1 base, there was a span of 7 bases. The CDR3 extends over 15 amino acids. CDR1 and CDR2 (germline): SGHNT, YENEEA. Written as DNA, the CDR3 is TGTGCCAGCAGCTTAGTGACAGGGAACACCGGGGAGCTGTTTTTT. Translated, it gives CASSLVTGNTGELFF.

This clonotype was recorded at least ten times. This chain links TRBV27 with TRBJ2-1, with D possibly called TRBD1 or TRBD2 (5 bases each). Trimming left V 2 bases short and J 0 bases short, with 11 bases between. CDR1 and CDR2 from the germline V gene are MNHEY and SMNVEV (reference sequence). CDR3 length: 16 amino acids. The CDR3 region has the DNA TGTGCCAGCAGTTTAAAGGGACCTAGCTCCTACAATGAGCAGTTCTTC. Translated: CASSLKGPSSYNEQFF.

This clonotype was counted at least ten times. The chain employs TRBV29-1 and TRBJ2-1; tentatively, D is TRBD2 (5 bases). V lost 7 bases, J lost 6 bases, and 16 bases lay in between. Germline V CDR1 and CDR2: SQVTM, ANQGSEA. The length of the CDR3 is 13 residues. The CDR3 DNA follows: TGCAGCGCCCATTCCCCGACTACCAATGAGCAGTTCTTC. It is translated as CSAHSPTTNEQFF.

This clonotype was seen repeatedly, ten times or more. V gene TRBV9 combines with J gene TRBJ1-3, with D perhaps matching TRBD1 (5 bases). This CDR3 has 15 amino acids. The germline V gene has CDR1 SGDLS and CDR2 YYNGEE. V was cut by 3 bases and J by 0 bases, with 10 bases left in between. This CDR3 is CASSAGRISGNTIYF. The CDR3, as DNA: TGTGCCAGCAGCGCGGGACGGATCTCTGGAAACACCATATATTTT.

This clonotype was counted many times. The chain couples TRBV27 to TRBJ2-1, with D unresolved. Looked up from germline, CDR1 is MNHEY and CDR2 is SMNVEV (reference sequence). The length of the CDR3 is 12 residues. V lost 6 bases, J lost 10 bases, and 13 bases lay in between. The CDR3 region is CASSLLGSEQFF. In nucleotides, the CDR3 is TGTGCCAGCAGCCTCCTTGGTTCGGAGCAGTTCTTC.

The chain combines TRBV29-1 with TRBJ2-1, with D unresolved. The CDR3 spans 14 residues. Germline CDR1 is SQVTM and CDR2 is ANQGSEA. Trimming cost V 4 bases and J 0 bases, with 10 bases left between them. CDR3 coding DNA: TGCAGCGTTGGCGGCGCAAGCTCCTACAATGAGCAGTTCTTC. Its protein is CSVGGASSYNEQFF.

This clonotype was observed many times. The V and J genes are TRBV7-9 and TRBJ2-7; 10 bases line up with TRBD1. In germline, CDR1 is SEHNR, CDR2 FQNEAQ (reference sequence). V dropped 4 bases and J dropped 3; count of bases not matched to a gene: 6. The CDR3 covers 15 residues. The CDR3 is CASSSPGTGVYEQYF. The CDR3 bases are TGTGCCAGCAGCTCCCCCGGGACAGGGGTCTACGAGCAGTACTTC.

This clonotype was recorded many times. The rearrangement uses TRBV6-5 and TRBJ2-3; no clear D. V lost 2 bases and J 6 bases, leaving 9 bases between the germline ends. Germline assignment: CDR1 MNHEY and CDR2 SVGAGI. The CDR3 is 13 amino acids. In DNA, the CDR3 is TGTGCCAGCAGTTACGGACGGTCGGATACGCAGTATTTT. Its protein is CASSYGRSDTQYF.

This clonotype has at least ten counts. The genes are TRBV9 and TRBJ2-7; D remains unclear. V lost 2 bases to trimming and J lost 6 bases, with 12 bases between them. Germline V CDR1 and CDR2: SGDLS, YYNGEE. This CDR3 region has 13 residues. For the CDR3, the DNA is TGTGCCAGCAGCGTGGGTCCGGGCGGCGAGCAGTACTTC. This gives the protein CASSVGPGGEQYF.

The sample holds many counts of this clonotype. The chain is built from TRBV6-2 or TRBV6-3 and TRBJ2-5; 7 bases are shared with TRBD1. This CDR3 has 14 amino acids. Germline V gene sequence: CDR1 MNHEY, CDR2 SVGEGT. Unmatched junction bases numbered 8, after V lost 3 bases and J lost 7 bases. The CDR3 nucleotides read TGTGCCAGCAGTTATGGGACAGCGGTAATGACCCAGTACTTC. It specifies CASSYGTAVMTQYF.

The V and J genes are TRBV7-9 and TRBJ2-7; weak D call: TRBD1 (6 bases). The length of the CDR3 is 16 residues. Trimming stripped 5 bases from V and 2 bases from J, with 19 bases between. Germline CDR1 SEHNR, CDR2 FQNEAQ (reference sequence). CDR3 protein: CASSQSALGHPYEQYF. CDR3 DNA sequence: TGTGCCAGCAGCCAATCCGCCCTGGGACACCCCTACGAGCAGTACTTC.

The table lists this clonotype with many counts. This rearrangement joins TRBV27 to TRBJ2-3; 8 positions agree with TRBD2. This CDR3 region has 14 residues. Germline loops: CDR1 MNHEY, CDR2 SMNVEV (reference sequence). The junction had 3 bases not matched to a gene; V was cut back by 4 bases and J by 3 bases. Written as DNA, the CDR3 is TGTGCCAGCAGTTCACAGCGGGAGACAGATACGCAGTATTTT. Amino acid sequence: CASSSQRETDTQYF.

For this clonotype: Given a much more abundant clone one base away, this may be a read error. The V call is TRBV19, the J call TRBJ2-1; unclear D gene. Germline V gene sequence: CDR1 LNHDA, CDR2 SQIVND (reference sequence). This CDR3 is built from 15 residues. The CDR3 nucleotides are TGTGCCTGTAGTATTTTAACCCGCCCGGCACATGAGCAGTTCTTC. Translation gives CACSILTRPAHEQFF.

This clonotype was counted at least ten times. The gene calls are TRBV4-1 and TRBJ2-3; 10 positions match TRBD1. J gave up 3 bases and V 6 bases, and 3 bases lay outside the gene matches. This CDR3 comprises 14 residues. Germline CDR1 and CDR2: MGHRA and YSYEKL. In nucleotides, the CDR3 is TGCGCCAGCAGGAGGGGACAGGGGACAGATACGCAGTATTTT. This sequence encodes CASRRGQGTDTQYF.

This clonotype was seen ten or more times. V gene TRBV7-3 combines with J gene TRBJ2-1; tentative D call: TRBD2 (6 bases). CDR3 length: 13 residues. Germline CDR1 is SGHTA and CDR2 is FQGTGA. V lost 2 bases to trimming and J lost 4 bases, with 6 bases between them. CDR3 loop: CASSLGTYNEQFF. DNA for the CDR3: TGTGCCAGCAGCTTAGGGACTTACAATGAGCAGTTCTTC.

At least ten counts were recorded for this clonotype. The J gene is TRBJ2-3, the V gene TRBV19, with D maybe TRBD2 (6 bases). The ends were cut back, 7 bases at V and 2 bases at J, with 16 bases in the middle. In germline, CDR1 is LNHDA, CDR2 SQIVND (reference sequence). The length of the CDR3 is 15 residues. The CDR3 protein is CASTRSAGPTDTQYF. The CDR3 DNA reads TGTGCCAGTACCCGTAGCGCGGGACCCACAGATACGCAGTATTTT. The whole variable domain, remainder taken from reference TRBV19 and TRBJ2-3, is DGGITQSPKYLFRKEGQNVTLSCEQNLNHDAMYWYRQDPGQGLRLIYYSQIVNDFQKGDIAEGYSVSREKKESFPLTVTSAQKNPTAFYLCASTRSAGPTDTQYFGPGTRLTVL.

This clonotype came up many times. This chain uses TRBV13 with TRBJ2-1, with 8 bases identical to TRBD2. V shed 5 bases and J 6 bases; nucleotides not matched to a gene: 9. The CDR3 runs 15 residues. Germline CDR1 and CDR2: PRHDT and FYEKMQ (reference sequence). CDR3 nucleotides: TGTGCCAGCAGCATGGGACTAGACTCGGGCAATGAGCAGTTCTTC. This codes for CASSMGLDSGNEQFF. Using reference TRBV13 and TRBJ2-1 for the parts outside the CDR3, the full variable domain is AAGVIQSPRHLIKEKRETATLKCYPIPRHDTVYWYQQGPGQDPQFLISFYEKMQSDKGSIPDRFSAQQFSDYHSELNMSSLELGDSALYFCASSMGLDSGNEQFFGPGTRLTVL.

This clonotype occurred many times. The J gene is TRBJ2-7, the V gene TRBV10-3; 11 bases agree with TRBD2. V was pared by 10 bases and J by 0 bases, with 2 bases of the junction left unmatched. CDR3 length: 13 amino acids. Per the germline V gene, CDR1 is ENHRY and CDR2 is SYGVKD. The CDR3: CATGTSGSYEQYF. CDR3 DNA sequence: TGTGCCACCGGGACTAGCGGCTCCTACGAGCAGTACTTC.

This clonotype was found many times. This rearrangement joins TRBV23-1 to TRBJ2-7, with D perhaps TRBD1 (6 bases). TRBV23-1 is known as an ORF, though its function is uncertain. This CDR3 comprises 13 residues. Deletions cut 4 bases from V and 3 bases from J, with 10 bases between. CDR3 nucleotides: TGCGCCAGCAGTCGGTCGGACAGCTACGAGCAGTACTTC. It translates to CASSRSDSYEQYF.